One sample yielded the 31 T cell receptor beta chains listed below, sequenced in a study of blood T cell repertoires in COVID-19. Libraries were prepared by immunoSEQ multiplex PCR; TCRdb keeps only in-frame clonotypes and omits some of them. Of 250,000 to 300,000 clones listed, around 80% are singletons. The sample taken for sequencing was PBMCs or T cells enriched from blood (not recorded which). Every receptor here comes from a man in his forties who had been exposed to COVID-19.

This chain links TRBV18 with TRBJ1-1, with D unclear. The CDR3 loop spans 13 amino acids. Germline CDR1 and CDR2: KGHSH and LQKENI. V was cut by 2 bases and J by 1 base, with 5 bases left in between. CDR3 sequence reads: CASSPGPNTEAFF. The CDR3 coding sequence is TGTGCCAGCTCACCAGGCCCGAACACTGAAGCTTTCTTT.

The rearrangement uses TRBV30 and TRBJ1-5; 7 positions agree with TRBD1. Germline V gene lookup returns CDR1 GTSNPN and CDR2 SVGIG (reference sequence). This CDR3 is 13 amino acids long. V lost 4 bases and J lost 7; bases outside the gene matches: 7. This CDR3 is CAWNPRGEQPQHF. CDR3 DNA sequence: TGTGCCTGGAACCCCAGGGGGGAGCAGCCCCAGCATTTT.

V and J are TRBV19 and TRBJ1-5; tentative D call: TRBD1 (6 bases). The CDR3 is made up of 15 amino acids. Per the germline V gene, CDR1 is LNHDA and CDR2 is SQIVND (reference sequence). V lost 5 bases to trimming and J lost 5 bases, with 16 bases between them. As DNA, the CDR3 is TGTGCCAGTAGTCCCCAGGACAGATACCATCAGCCCCAGCATTTT. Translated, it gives CASSPQDRYHQPQHF.

The CDR3, as DNA: TGTGCCAGCAGCTTAGGGTGGGGAGGCGGCTACACCTTC. This translates into CASSLGWGGGYTF. V gene TRBV11-2 combines with J gene TRBJ1-2, with unresolved D. Germline V gene sequence: CDR1 SGHAT, CDR2 FQNNGV. V lost 1 base and J lost 8, with 11 bases in between. CDR3 size: 13 residues.

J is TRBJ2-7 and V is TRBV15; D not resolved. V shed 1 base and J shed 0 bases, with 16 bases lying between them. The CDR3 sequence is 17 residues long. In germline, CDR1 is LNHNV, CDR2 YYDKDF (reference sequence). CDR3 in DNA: TGTGCCACCAGCAGAGGTGAGACCTTAACTACCTCCTACGAGCAGTACTTC. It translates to CATSRGETLTTSYEQYF.

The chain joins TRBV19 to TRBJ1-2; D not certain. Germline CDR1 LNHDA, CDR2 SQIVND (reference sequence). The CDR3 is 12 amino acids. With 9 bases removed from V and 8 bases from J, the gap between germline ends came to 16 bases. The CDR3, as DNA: TGTGCCAGCCGGGAGAGGGTTTGGGGCTACACCTTC. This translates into CASRERVWGYTF. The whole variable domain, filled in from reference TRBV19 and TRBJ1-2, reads DGGITQSPKYLFRKEGQNVTLSCEQNLNHDAMYWYRQDPGQGLRLIYYSQIVNDFQKGDIAEGYSVSREKKESFPLTVTSAQKNPTAFYLCASRERVWGYTFGSGTRLTVV.

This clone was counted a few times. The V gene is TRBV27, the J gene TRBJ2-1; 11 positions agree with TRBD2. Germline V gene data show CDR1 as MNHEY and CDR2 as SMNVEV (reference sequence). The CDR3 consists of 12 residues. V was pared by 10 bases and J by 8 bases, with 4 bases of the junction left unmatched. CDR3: CATTSGIDEQFF. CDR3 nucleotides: TGTGCCACGACTAGCGGGATAGATGAGCAGTTCTTC.

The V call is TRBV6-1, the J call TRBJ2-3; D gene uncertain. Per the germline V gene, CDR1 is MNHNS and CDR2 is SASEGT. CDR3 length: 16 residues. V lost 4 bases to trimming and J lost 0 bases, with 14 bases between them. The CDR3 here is CASSASLRSSTDTQYF. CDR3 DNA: TGTGCCAGCAGTGCCTCTTTGCGGTCCAGCACAGATACGCAGTATTTT.

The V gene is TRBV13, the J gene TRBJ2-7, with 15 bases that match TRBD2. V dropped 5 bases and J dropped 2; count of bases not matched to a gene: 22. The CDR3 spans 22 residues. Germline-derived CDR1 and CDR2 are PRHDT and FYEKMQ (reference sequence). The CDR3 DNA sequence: TGTGCCAGCAGCCCCGGGACAGGGGGCGCGGGACTAGCGGGAGGACCCGCCTACGAGCAGTACTTC. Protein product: CASSPGTGGAGLAGGPAYEQYF. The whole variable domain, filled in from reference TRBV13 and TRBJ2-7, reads AAGVIQSPRHLIKEKRETATLKCYPIPRHDTVYWYQQGPGQDPQFLISFYEKMQSDKGSIPDRFSAQQFSDYHSELNMSSLELGDSALYFCASSPGTGGAGLAGGPAYEQYFGPGTRLTVT.

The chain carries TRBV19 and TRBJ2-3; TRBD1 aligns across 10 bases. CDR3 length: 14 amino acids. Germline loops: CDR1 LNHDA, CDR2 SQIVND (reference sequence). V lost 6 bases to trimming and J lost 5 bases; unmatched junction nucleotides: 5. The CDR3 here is CASRLGQGVDTQYF. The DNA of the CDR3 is TGTGCCAGTAGACTCGGACAGGGGGTAGATACGCAGTATTTT. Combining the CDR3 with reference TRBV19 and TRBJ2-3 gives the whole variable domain DGGITQSPKYLFRKEGQNVTLSCEQNLNHDAMYWYRQDPGQGLRLIYYSQIVNDFQKGDIAEGYSVSREKKESFPLTVTSAQKNPTAFYLCASRLGQGVDTQYFGPGTRLTVL.

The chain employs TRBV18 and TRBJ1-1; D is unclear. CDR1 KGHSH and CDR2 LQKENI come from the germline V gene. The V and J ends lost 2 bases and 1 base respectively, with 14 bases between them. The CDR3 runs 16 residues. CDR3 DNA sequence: TGTGCCAGCTCACCAGAACTTATCCGTGGGAACACTGAAGCTTTCTTT. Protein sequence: CASSPELIRGNTEAFF.

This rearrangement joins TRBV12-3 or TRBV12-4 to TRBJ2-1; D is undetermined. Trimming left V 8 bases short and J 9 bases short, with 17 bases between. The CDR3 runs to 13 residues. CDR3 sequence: CASVLSHSAEQFF. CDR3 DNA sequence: TGTGCCAGCGTACTTTCCCATTCTGCTGAGCAGTTCTTC.

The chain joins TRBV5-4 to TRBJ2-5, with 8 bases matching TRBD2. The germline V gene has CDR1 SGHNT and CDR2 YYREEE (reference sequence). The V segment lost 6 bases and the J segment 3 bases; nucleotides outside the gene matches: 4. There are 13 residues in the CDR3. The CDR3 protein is CASTLAGKETQYF. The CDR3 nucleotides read TGTGCCAGCACCTTAGCGGGAAAAGAGACCCAGTACTTC.

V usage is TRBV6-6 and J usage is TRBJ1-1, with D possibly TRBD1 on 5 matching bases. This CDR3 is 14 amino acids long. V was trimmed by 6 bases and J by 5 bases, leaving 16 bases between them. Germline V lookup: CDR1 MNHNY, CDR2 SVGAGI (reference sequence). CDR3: CASSPDTRTTEAFF. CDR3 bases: TGTGCCAGCAGCCCGGACACCAGAACAACTGAAGCTTTCTTT.

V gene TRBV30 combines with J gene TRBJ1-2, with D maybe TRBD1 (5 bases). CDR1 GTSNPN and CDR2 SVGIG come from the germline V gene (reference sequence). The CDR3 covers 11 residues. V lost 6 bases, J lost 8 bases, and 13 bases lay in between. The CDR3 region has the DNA TGTGCCTGCCGCCCGGGGGACGGCTACACCTTC. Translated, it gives CACRPGDGYTF.

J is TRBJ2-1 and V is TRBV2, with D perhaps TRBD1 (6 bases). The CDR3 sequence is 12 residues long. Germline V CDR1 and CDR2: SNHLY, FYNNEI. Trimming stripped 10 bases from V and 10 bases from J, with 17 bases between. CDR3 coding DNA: TGTGCCACCAGAAGATTTGGGACAGAGCAGTTCTTC. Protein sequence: CATRRFGTEQFF.

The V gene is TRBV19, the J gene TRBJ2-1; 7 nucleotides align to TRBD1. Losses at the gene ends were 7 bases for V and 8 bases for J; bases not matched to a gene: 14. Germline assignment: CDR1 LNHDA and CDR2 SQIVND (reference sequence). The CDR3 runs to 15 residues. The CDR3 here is CASTADRVSLYEQFF. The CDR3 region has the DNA TGTGCCAGTACCGCAGACAGGGTGTCTCTCTATGAGCAGTTCTTC.

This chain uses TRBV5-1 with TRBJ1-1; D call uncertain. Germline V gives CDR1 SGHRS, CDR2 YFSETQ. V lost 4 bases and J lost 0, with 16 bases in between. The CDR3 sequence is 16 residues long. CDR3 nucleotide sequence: TGCGCCAGCAGCCCCGTTGGGCCGAAACTGAACACTGAAGCTTTCTTT. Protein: CASSPVGPKLNTEAFF.

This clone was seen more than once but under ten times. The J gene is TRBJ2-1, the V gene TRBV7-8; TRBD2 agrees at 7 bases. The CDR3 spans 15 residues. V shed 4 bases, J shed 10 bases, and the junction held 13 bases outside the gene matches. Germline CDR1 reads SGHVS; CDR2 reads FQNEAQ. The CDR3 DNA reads TGTGCCAGCAGCTCACCGGGAGGATCTTTAGTCGAGCAGTTCTTC. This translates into CASSSPGGSLVEQFF.

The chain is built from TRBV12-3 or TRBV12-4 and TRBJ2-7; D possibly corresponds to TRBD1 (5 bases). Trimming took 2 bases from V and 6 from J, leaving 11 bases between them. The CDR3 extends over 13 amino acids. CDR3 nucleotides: TGTGCCAGCAGTTTATGGCAGGGCCGCGAGCAGTACTTC. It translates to CASSLWQGREQYF.

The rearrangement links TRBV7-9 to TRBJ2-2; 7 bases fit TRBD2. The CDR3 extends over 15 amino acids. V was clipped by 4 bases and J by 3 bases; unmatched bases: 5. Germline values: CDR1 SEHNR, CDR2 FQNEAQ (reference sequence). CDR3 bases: TGTGCCAGCAGCTCCCCTGGGGGGGACACCGGGGAGCTGTTTTTT. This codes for CASSSPGGDTGELFF.

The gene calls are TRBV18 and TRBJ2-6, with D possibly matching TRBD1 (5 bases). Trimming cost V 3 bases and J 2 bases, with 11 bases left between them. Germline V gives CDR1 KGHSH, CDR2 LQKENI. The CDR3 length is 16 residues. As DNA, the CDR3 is TGTGCCAGCTCACCCCAAGGGGTTGCTGGGGCCAACGTCCTGACTTTC. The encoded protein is CASSPQGVAGANVLTF.

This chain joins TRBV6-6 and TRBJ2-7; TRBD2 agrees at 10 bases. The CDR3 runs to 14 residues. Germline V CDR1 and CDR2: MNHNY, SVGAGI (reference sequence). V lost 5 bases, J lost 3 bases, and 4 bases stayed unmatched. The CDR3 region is CASSQLAGSYEQYF. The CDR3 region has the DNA TGTGCCAGCAGTCAACTAGCGGGAAGCTACGAGCAGTACTTC.

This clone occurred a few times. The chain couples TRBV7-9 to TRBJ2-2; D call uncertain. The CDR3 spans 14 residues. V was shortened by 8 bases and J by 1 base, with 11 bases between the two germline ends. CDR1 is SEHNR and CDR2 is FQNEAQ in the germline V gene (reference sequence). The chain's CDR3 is CASALAKNTGELFF. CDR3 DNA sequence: TGTGCCAGCGCCTTAGCCAAGAACACCGGGGAGCTGTTTTTT.

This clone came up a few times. The DNA of the CDR3 is TGTGCCATCAGTTCCGGGACAGGGGGTTCCGAGCAGTACTTC. This encodes CAISSGTGGSEQYF. The chain is built from TRBV10-3 and TRBJ2-7, with 11 nucleotides matching TRBD1. The junction had 6 bases not matched to a gene; V was cut back by 5 bases and J by 6 bases. Germline lookup yields CDR1 ENHRY and CDR2 SYGVKD. This CDR3 comprises 14 residues.

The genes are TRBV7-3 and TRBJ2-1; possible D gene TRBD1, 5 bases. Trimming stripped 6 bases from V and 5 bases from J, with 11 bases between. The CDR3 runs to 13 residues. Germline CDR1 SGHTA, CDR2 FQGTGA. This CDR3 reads CASSLGPNNEQFF. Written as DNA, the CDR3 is TGTGCCAGCAGTTTGGGGCCAAACAATGAGCAGTTCTTC.

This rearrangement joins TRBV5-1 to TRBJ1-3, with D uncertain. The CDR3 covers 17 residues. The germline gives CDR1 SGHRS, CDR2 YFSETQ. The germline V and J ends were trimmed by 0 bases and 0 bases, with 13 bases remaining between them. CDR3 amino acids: CASSLGEDLHSGNTIYF. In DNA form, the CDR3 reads TGCGCCAGCAGCTTGGGGGAGGACTTACACTCTGGAAACACCATATATTTT.

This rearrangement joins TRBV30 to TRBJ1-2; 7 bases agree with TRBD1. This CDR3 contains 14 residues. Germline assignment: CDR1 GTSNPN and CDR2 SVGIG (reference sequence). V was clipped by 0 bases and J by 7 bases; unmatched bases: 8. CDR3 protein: CAWSVQRTGRGYTF. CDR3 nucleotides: TGTGCCTGGAGTGTACAGAGGACAGGACGTGGCTACACCTTC.

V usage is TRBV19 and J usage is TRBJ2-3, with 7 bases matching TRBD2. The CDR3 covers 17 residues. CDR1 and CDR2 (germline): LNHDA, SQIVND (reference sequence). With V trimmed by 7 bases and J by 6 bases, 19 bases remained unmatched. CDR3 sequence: CASKARGQLAAVDTQYF. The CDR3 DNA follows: TGTGCCAGTAAAGCAAGGGGCCAGCTAGCGGCTGTGGATACGCAGTATTTT.

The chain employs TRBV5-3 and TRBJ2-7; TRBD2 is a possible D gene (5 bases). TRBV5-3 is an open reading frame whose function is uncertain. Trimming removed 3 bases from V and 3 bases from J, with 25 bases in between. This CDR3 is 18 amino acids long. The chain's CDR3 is CARSSKALDSPYYYEQYF. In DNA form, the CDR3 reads TGTGCCAGAAGCTCAAAGGCCCTGGACTCGCCCTACTACTACGAGCAGTACTTC.

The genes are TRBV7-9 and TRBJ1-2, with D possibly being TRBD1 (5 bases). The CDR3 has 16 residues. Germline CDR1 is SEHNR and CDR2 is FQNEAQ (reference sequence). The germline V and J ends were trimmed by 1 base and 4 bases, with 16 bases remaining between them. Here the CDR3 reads CASSLEEAGPGYGYTF. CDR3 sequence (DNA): TGTGCCAGCAGCTTAGAAGAAGCAGGGCCGGGCTATGGCTACACCTTC.